This T cell receptor beta chain was documented in a study of cytomegalovirus exposure and HLA in healthy donors. Study-wide results and caveats: A later analysis found that most CMV-associated TCR beta chains appeared HLA-restricted.

Comment on this clone: Its antigen is not known.

This CDR3 contains 14 residues. In the PCR, 60 Vbeta and 13 Jbeta primers were used. Original processing methods: Unique TCR beta chains numbered approximately 80 million in a later analysis, with around 10 million shared. Using immunoSEQ multiplex PCR, the repertoire was profiled, and TCRdb retains in-frame clones only, with some absent. The V and J calls and clone size come from that table; D and trimming were worked out from the DNA. The profile shows about 130,000 clones, 85% to 90% of them singletons. The specimen was PBMCs. This clonotype originated in a woman aged 25 to 39 in good health and CMV-seropositive. The chain joins TRBV12-2 to TRBJ1-6. TRBV12-2 is a pseudogene segment. The CDR3 loop reads CARSGGSYNSPLHF. The CDR3 region has the DNA TGTGCTCGGTCGGGGGGCTCCTATAATTCACCCCTCCACTTT.